This T cell receptor beta chain was sequenced during a study of blood T cell repertoires in COVID-19. Germline V CDR1 and CDR2: SGHRS, YFSETQ. V was clipped by 4 bases and J by 3 bases; unmatched bases: 12. This CDR3 has 16 amino acids. Profiling relied on immunoSEQ multiplex PCR, and the TCRdb table lists in-frame clones only, not all of them. The sample shows about 490,000 clones, 80% to 90% of them seen only once. This TCR was sampled from a human donor in a cohort sampled during active COVID-19. Input material: peripheral blood. The chain couples TRBV5-1 to TRBJ2-7, with TRBD1 matching 8 bases. CDR3 protein: CASSMLPGQAIYEQYF. The DNA of the CDR3 is TGCGCCAGCAGCATGCTACCGGGACAGGCAATCTACGAGCAGTACTTC.